This T cell receptor beta chain was identified during a study of technical replicates of blood from several donors. V was shortened by 11 bases and J by 0 bases, with 13 bases between the two germline ends. CDR3 length equals 13 residues. Germline V lookup: CDR1 MNHEY, CDR2 SVGAGI. Clones were read by immunoSEQ multiplex PCR, and TCRdb kept only the in-frame ones, dropping some. This repertoire shows around 89,000 clones, approximately 96% found once; its top ten account for 0.2% to 0.3%. The receptor comes from a human donor in good health. The chain employs TRBV6-5 and TRBJ1-2; a weak D match, TRBD1 (5 bases). The sequencing sample was made of T cells isolated from PBMCs. CDR3: CAVQENPNYGYTF. The CDR3, as DNA: TGTGCCGTACAGGAAAATCCTAACTATGGCTACACCTTC.